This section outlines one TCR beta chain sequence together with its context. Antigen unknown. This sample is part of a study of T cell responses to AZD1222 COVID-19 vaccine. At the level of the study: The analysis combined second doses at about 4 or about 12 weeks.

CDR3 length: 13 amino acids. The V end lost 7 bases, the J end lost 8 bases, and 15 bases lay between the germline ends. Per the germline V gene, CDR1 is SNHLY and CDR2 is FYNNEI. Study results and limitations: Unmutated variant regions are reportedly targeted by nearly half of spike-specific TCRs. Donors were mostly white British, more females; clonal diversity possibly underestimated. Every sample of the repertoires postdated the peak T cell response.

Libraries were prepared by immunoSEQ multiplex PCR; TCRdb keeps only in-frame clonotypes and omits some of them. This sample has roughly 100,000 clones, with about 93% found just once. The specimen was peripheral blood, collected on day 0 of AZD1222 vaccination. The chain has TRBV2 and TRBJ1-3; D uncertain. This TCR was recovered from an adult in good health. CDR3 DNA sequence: TGTGCCAGCAATCGCAGGCCGGAGGACACCATATATTTT. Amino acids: CASNRRPEDTIYF.